The entry below gives a single T cell receptor (beta chain) sequence along with its context. This clone was detected only a few times. It has no known antigen specificity. Base qualities are not at hand, and no much larger clone is one base apart. The High Capacity cDNA Reverse Transcription Kit was used to reverse transcribe all of the isolated RNA, meaning that expressed TCRB transcripts were what got sequenced. Deep immunoSEQ sequencing was applied to naive, central memory and regulatory T cell samples, giving an average of about 3.6 million total reads per sample. Sorted cells were lysed in RLT buffer, and RNA was extracted using DNase-treated RNeasy Micro or Mini kits according to cell number. To prevent cross-contamination, each cell subset was processed individually, whereas patient and healthy donor samples were processed jointly. Using the immunoSEQ multiplex PCR, TCRB sequences were amplified from cDNA into 87-bp fragments spanning the CDR3 region. Amplicons were sequenced on the Illumina HiSeq platform. Per the source publication's procedure: PCR bias was computationally corrected using synthetic template baselines, reads within Hamming distance 2 were collapsed, and singletons that could not be merged were discarded. Reads were aligned against IMGT so that V, D and J genes, CDR3 length and insertions or deletions at six rearrangement sites could be assigned. Within each subset, clonotype counts were normalized to sorted cell number, and only after that were true diversity and Gini coefficients computed with the tcR R package. The overlap coefficient, calculated on TCRB nucleotide sequences, was used to measure repertoire sharing. As a proxy for the pre-selection repertoire, out-of-frame TCRB sequences from naive cells were analyzed. This is the immuneACCESS table as TCRdb keeps it, with only in-frame sequences that have V and J called. A part of the clones is gone; compared with another copy, unresolved V genes explain less than half, and the rest is unexplained. V and J calls and clone size are those listed in that table; D and trimming were worked out from the DNA. A total of over 500,000 clones appear in this sample, 15% to 18% of them only once. Jointly, the top ten make up about 0.097% of the sample.

The germline ends are 7 bases apart after V is trimmed by 3 bases and J by 2 bases. Based on the germline V gene (reference sequence), the CDR1 and CDR2 sequences are SEHNR and FQNEAQ. Including the terminal cysteine and phenylalanine, the CDR3 comprises 13 residues. The retained sequence is limited to the CDR3, 39 bases, with the frame set at the first base. Each donor gave one peripheral blood draw, approximately 0.11 L on average, collected into heparinised tubes. A BD FACSAria II and a panel including CD45RO, CCR7, CD25, CD127, CD95 and CD27 were used to sort naive, central memory, regulatory and stem cell-like memory CD4+ T cells. All sorted populations exceeded 95% purity. Right away, PBMCs were isolated by Lymphoprep density gradient centrifugation and were stained directly, with no culture step. Samples were stained and sorted in pairs, with one healthy donor and one patient per experiment, so that batch effects were minimized.

The sample belongs to a study of beta chain features in type 1 diabetes (dated by TCRdb to the late 2010s). Turning to the overall study: Patients and healthy donors did not differ in mean age, gender distribution, total cell number or subset yield. A total of roughly 100 million sorted cells were examined across all samples, and RNA yield correlated strongly with the number of cells per subset. In the study, TCRB repertoires of sorted circulating CD4+ T cell subsets from recently diagnosed type 1 diabetes patients were compared with those of matched healthy donors. Regulatory and stem cell-like memory subsets were obtained from only 8 patients and roughly eight healthy donors, while naive and central memory subsets were obtained from all 30 or so donors. The paper as a whole reports these results and caveats: Naive, central memory and regulatory TCRB repertoires appeared to be more alike among patients than among healthy donors. Because cDNA rather than genomic DNA was sequenced, highly expressing activated cells could have been over-represented, although no difference in activation and CD3 levels was found between groups. Patients with type 1 diabetes made fewer insertions and deleted more nucleotides at VDJ recombination sites, implying thymic rearrangement abnormalities. Shorter templates might have been favored by PCR, but patient and control samples were amplified and corrected together, so both groups would have been affected equally by any skew. In all four CD4+ subsets, TCRB CDR3 length was moderately but significantly shorter in type 1 diabetes patients. HLA sub-analyses involved small numbers of individuals, so any influence of HLA type on TCRB rearrangement remained unresolved.

The TCR was taken from a man younger than 30 in good health. The material sequenced was naive CD4+ T cells from blood. What the cell subset or site label conveys for this sample: true naive CD4+ T cells. The V and J segments used are TRBV7-9 and TRBJ2-5, with the D gene not clear enough to name. The CDR3 sequence is CASSLRQQETQYF. In nucleotide form, the sequence is TGTGCCAGCAGCTTGAGGCAGCAAGAGACCCAGTACTTC.